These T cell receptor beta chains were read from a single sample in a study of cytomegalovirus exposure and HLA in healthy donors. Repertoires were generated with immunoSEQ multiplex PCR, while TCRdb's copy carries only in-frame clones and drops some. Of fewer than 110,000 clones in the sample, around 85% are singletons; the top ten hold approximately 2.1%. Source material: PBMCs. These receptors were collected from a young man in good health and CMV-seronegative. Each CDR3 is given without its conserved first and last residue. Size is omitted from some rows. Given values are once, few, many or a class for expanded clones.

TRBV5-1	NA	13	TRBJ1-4	ASSGTGTRNEKLF
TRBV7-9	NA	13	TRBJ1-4	ASSLAAGGEEKLF
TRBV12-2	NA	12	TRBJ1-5	ASRSEGAGQPQH
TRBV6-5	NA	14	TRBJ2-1	ASSYSIWASYNEQF
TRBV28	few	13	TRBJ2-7	ASSPREGAFSEQY
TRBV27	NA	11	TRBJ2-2	ASSSWETGELF
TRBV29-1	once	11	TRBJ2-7	SVDGQGDYEQY
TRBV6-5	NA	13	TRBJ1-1	ASSPPGTGGTEAF
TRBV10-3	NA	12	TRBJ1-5	AISDSDSNQPQH
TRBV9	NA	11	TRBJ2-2	ASSPEGSGELF
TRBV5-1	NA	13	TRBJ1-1	ASSLARQPNTEAF
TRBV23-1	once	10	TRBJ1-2	ASSQCEYGYT
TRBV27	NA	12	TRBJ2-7	ATRVPGQGLQQY
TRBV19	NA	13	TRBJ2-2	ASSPRQGNTGELF
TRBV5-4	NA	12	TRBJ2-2	ASSLWPNTGELF
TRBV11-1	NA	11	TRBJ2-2	ASSFTNAGELF
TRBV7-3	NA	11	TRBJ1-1	ASSFREHTEAF
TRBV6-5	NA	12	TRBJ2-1	ASRSRDYYNEQF
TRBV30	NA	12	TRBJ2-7	AWSVRLGGYEQY
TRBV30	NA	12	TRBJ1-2	AWSKAQRGYGYT
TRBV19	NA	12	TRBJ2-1	ASSMTSGYNEQF
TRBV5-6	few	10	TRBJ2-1	ASSFGGYEQF
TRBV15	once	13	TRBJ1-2	ATKTSDSSQYGYT